One and the same sample provided the 4 T cell receptor beta chains below, sequenced in a study of shared clonotypes between healthy human individuals. Naive CD8 populations comprised CD45RO-negative cells positively selected for CCR7, excluding terminally differentiated effector memory CD45RA+ cells. TCRdb keeps only in-frame clones here, not all; method: immunoSEQ multiplex PCR. The table includes millions of clones, roughly 91% detected once. The sample consisted of naive CD8+ T cells from PBMCs. The receptor source for this set is a man younger than 35 in good health. Some clones in this sample may be carry-over from other donors' samples.

The chain combines TRBV7-7 with TRBJ2-2, with 10 bases fitting TRBD2. The CDR3 extends over 21 amino acids. CDR1 is SSHAT, CDR2 FNYEAQ, per germline (reference sequence). V shed 4 bases and J 0 bases; nucleotides not matched to a gene: 17. CDR3 nucleotides: TGTGCCAGCAGCTCCCGGAGCTCCCCTAGCGGGAGCCACTCGAACACCGGGGAGCTGTTTTTT. Translated, it gives CASSSRSSPSGSHSNTGELFF.

This rearrangement joins TRBV7-9 to TRBJ2-3; perhaps D is TRBD1 or TRBD2 (5 bases each). Trimming pared 1 base from V and 6 bases from J, leaving 23 bases between. This CDR3 comprises 18 residues. Looked up from germline, CDR1 is SEHNR and CDR2 is FQNEAQ (reference sequence). CDR3 loop: CASSLGGLAMTWGDTQYF. As DNA, the CDR3 is TGTGCCAGCAGCTTAGGAGGTCTAGCTATGACCTGGGGGGATACGCAGTATTTT.

The chain joins TRBV7-9 to TRBJ1-5, with D possibly matching TRBD1 (5 bases). With 5 bases removed from V and 11 bases from J, the gap between germline ends came to 22 bases. This CDR3 is built from 15 residues. Germline CDR1 is SEHNR and CDR2 is FQNEAQ (reference sequence). The CDR3 DNA reads as TGTGCCAGCAGCCCGGCGGGTTACAGGAGACTGGCCCAGCATTTT. Its translation: CASSPAGYRRLAQHF.

The rearrangement uses TRBV28 and TRBJ2-7, with D unclear. Trimming pared 5 bases from V and 3 bases from J, leaving 11 bases between. This CDR3 has 13 amino acids. Germline values: CDR1 MDHEN, CDR2 SYDVKM. The CDR3 is CASSPTSGYEQYF. CDR3 DNA: TGTGCCAGCAGTCCAACGAGTGGCTACGAGCAGTACTTC. Full variable domain (remainder filled in from reference TRBV28 and TRBJ2-7): DVKVTQSSRYLVKRTGEKVFLECVQDMDHENMFWYRQDPGLGLRLIYFSYDVKMKEKGDIPEGYSVSREKKERFSLILESASTNQTSMYLCASSPTSGYEQYFGPGTRLTVT.